This T cell receptor beta chain stems from a study of blood T cell repertoires in COVID-19 (dated by TCRdb to about 2020). With respect to the entire study: Collaborator samples came from the United States, Italy and Spain and covered acute and convalescent phases of COVID-19. The prospective study material was composed of cDNA or gDNA derived from T cells, B-cell-depleted T cells, or PBMCs. The dataset comprised deeply sampled blood TCRbeta repertoires from subjects exposed to, actively infected with, or recovered from COVID-19. The repertoires were released in a freely available public database meant as a resource for research on the immune response to SARS-CoV-2. Samples came from the ongoing ImmuneRACE study (first 160 participants) plus 1,254 subjects from 6 global collaborators. A de-identified subject ID, COVID-19 status, age in years and sex were almost always included in the sample metadata. Where HLA class I and class II types were available, the types were taken from metadata supplied by the sample provider, not from assay-based typing.

TCRbeta CDR3 regions were amplified from genomic DNA using the immunoSEQ Assay, a bias-controlled multiplex PCR. In the original analysis: Nucleated cell counts per sample were estimated from amplification of reference gene primers within the assay. To quantify the absolute abundance of each unique TCRbeta CDR3 rearrangement, sequence reads were collapsed and filtered. For each sample, productive Simpson clonality was calculated by taking the square root of Simpson's diversity index across productive rearrangements. Entries here come from immuneACCESS through TCRdb and include only in-frame sequences with V and J called. Some clones fail to appear in such tables; in the studies checked, an unresolved V gene covers under half of the shortfall, and the cause of the remainder is unknown. The V and J calls and clone size are taken from that table; D and trimming were inferred from the DNA. The sample has 300,000 to 350,000 clones on record, 90% of them singletons. About 4% of the sample rests with the top ten.

From its cysteine to its phenylalanine, the CDR3 spans 14 amino acids. Here the CDR3 DNA is all that survives: 42 bases in frame from base 1. V is pared back by 1 base and J by 1 base, with 7 bases lying between the germline termini. For CDR1 and CDR2, the germline V gene (reference sequence) lists LNHDA and SQIVND. This clone was detected many times. Its antigen is currently not known. No much larger clone exists at a distance of one base, and base qualities are not known. Study-wide findings and limitations: How much clinical and demographic metadata was included differed by source and by participant, and the metadata was provided uncurated.

Enrolling through a virtual design, the prospective study's participants ranged in age from about 18 to 89 years and lived across roughly 23 United States geographic areas. In the prospective study, participants were assigned to cohorts based on the clinical history participants reported in a screening survey and a study questionnaire. Exposed participants had been in contact, within 2 weeks of entering the study, with a person who had a PCR-confirmed or clinician-diagnosed case of COVID-19. In the prospective study, mobile phlebotomists collected whole blood, serum and a nasopharyngeal or oropharyngeal swab from each participant. Participants in the prospective study had the option to provide additional blood draws and questionnaires over a roughly two-month period. Prospective study blood samples were shipped either frozen or at room temperature before DNA extraction.

The sample consisted of PBMCs or T cells enriched from blood (not recorded which). This TCR was recovered from a woman in her thirties who had been exposed to COVID-19. The chain employs TRBV19 and TRBJ1-1; no confident D gene assignment can be made. The CDR3 reads as follows: CASSIVWANTEAFF. The DNA is TGTGCCAGTAGTATAGTCTGGGCGAACACTGAAGCTTTCTTT.